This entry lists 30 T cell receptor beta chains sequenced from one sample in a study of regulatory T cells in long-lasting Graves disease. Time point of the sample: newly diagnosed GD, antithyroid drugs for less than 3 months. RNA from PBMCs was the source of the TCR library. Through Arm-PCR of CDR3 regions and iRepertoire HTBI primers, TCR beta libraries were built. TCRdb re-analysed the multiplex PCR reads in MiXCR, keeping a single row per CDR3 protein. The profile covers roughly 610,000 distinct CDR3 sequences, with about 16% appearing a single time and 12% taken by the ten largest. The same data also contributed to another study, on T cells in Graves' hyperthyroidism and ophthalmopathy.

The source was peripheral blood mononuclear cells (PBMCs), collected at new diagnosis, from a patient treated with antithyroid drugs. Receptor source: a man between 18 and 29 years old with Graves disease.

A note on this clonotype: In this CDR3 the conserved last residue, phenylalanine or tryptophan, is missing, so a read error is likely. The CDR3 is CSPIAVESYNEQFS. The DNA for the CDR3 is TGCAGCCCCATAGCGGTCGAGTCCTACAATGAGCAGTTCTCC. The chain links TRBV29-1 to TRBJ2-1; D is possibly TRBD2 (6 bases). The CDR3 extends over 14 amino acids. The V and J ends lost 8 bases and 1 base respectively, with 15 bases between them. The V gene's germline CDR1 is SQVTM and CDR2 ANQGSEA.

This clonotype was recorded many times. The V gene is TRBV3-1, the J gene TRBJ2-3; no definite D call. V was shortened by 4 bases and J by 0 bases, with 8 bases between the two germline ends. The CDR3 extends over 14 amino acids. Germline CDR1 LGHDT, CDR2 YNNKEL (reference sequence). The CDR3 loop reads CASSPTISTDTQYF. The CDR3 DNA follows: TGTGCCAGCAGCCCAACTATTAGCACAGATACGCAGTATTTT.

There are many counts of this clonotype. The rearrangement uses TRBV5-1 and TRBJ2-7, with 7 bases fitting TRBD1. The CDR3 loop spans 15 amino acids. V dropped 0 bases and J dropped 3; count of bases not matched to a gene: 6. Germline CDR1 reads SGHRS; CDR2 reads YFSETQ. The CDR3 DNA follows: TGCGCCAGCAGCTTGGCCATGAACAGGGGCTACGAGCAGTACTTC. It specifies CASSLAMNRGYEQYF.

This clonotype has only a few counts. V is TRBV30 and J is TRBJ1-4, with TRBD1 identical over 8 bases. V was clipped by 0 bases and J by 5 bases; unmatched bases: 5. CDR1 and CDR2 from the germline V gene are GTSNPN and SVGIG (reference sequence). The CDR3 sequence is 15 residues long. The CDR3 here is CAWSVRGQGNEKLFF. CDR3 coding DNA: TGTGCCTGGAGTGTACGAGGACAGGGAAATGAAAAACTGTTTTTT. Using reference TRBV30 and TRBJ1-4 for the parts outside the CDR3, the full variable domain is SQTIHQWPATLVQPVGSPLSLECTVEGTSNPNLYWYRQAAGRGLQLLFYSVGIGQISSEVPQNLSASRPQDRQFILSSKKLLLSDSGFYLCAWSVRGQGNEKLFFGSGTQLSVL.

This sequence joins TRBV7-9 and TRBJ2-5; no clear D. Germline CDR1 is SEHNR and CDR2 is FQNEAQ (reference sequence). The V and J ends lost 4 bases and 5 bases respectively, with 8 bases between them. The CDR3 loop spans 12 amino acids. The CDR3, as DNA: TGTGCCAGCAGCTCCGCTGGGGAGACCCAGTACTTC. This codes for CASSSAGETQYF.

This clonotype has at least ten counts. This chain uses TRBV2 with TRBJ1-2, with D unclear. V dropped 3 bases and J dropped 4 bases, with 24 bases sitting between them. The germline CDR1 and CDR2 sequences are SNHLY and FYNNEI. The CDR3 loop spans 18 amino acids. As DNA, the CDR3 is TGTGCCAGCAGTGAGTCGTGGAACCGAACAGACACACTCTATGGCTACACCTTC. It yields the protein CASSESWNRTDTLYGYTF.

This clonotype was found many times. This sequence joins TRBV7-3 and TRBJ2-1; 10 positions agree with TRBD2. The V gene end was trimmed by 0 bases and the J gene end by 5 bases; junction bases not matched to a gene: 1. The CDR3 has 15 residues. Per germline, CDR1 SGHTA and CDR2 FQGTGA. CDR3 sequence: CASSLTLAGHNEQFF. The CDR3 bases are TGTGCCAGCAGCTTAACACTAGCGGGGCACAATGAGCAGTTCTTC.

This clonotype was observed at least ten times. In DNA form, the CDR3 reads TGCGCCAGCAGCCGGGGACAGACTGAAGCTTTCTTT. Protein: CASSRGQTEAFF. J is TRBJ1-1 and V is TRBV5-1; 7 nucleotides align to TRBD1. CDR3 length: 12 amino acids. V shed 4 bases, J shed 5 bases, and the junction held 2 bases outside the gene matches. Germline loops: CDR1 SGHRS, CDR2 YFSETQ.

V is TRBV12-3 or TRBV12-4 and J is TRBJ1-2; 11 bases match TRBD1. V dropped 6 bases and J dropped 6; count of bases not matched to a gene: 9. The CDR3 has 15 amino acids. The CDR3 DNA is TGTGCCAGCAGCTGGACAGGGGGCTTTGGAAATGGCTACACCTTC. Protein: CASSWTGGFGNGYTF.

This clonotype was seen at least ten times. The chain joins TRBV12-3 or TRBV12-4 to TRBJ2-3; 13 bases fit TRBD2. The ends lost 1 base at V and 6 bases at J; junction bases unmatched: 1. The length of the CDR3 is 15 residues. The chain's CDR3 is CASSLGTSGSDTQYF. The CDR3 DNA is TGTGCCAGCAGTTTAGGGACTAGCGGGAGTGATACGCAGTATTTT.

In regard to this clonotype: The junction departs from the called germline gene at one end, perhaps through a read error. The CDR3 is CASRNAGAKNTGAFF. The DNA for the CDR3 is TGTGCCAGCAGGAACGCAGGGGCGAAGAACACTGGAGCTTTCTTT. The V and J genes are TRBV7-9 and TRBJ1-1; perhaps TRBD1 as D (6 bases). This CDR3 contains 15 residues. Germline V gene sequence: CDR1 SEHNR, CDR2 FQNEAQ (reference sequence).

The CDR3 DNA is TGTGCCAGCAGTTTGGACGGGACAGCGCACCGATACTATGGCTACACCTTC. Protein sequence: CASSLDGTAHRYYGYTF. The chain is built from TRBV27 and TRBJ1-2; 7 bases are shared with TRBD1. The CDR3 loop spans 17 amino acids. The J segment lost 3 bases and the V segment lost 3 bases, leaving 13 bases of the junction unmatched. Germline CDR1 reads MNHEY; CDR2 reads SMNVEV (reference sequence).

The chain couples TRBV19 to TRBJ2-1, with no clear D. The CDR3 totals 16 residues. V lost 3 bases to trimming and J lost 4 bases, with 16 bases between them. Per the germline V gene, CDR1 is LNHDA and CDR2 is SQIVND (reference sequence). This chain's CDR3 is CASSIHQLVGYNEQFF. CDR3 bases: TGTGCCAGTAGTATCCACCAGCTGGTGGGGTACAATGAGCAGTTCTTC.

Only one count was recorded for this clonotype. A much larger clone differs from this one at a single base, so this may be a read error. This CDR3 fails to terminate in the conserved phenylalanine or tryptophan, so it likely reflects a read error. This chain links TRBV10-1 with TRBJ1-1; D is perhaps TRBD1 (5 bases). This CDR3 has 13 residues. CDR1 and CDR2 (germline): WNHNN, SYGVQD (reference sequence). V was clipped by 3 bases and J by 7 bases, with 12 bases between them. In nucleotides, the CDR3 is TGCGCCAGCAGTGAAGGGACCGCAGATGAAGCTTTCCTT. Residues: CASSEGTADEAFL.

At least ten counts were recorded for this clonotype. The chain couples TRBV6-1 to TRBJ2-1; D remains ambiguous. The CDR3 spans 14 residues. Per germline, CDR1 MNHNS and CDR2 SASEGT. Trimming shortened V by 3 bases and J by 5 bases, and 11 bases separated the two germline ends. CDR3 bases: TGTGCCAGCAGTGAGACCGGGCTGAACAATGAGCAGTTCTTC. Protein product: CASSETGLNNEQFF.

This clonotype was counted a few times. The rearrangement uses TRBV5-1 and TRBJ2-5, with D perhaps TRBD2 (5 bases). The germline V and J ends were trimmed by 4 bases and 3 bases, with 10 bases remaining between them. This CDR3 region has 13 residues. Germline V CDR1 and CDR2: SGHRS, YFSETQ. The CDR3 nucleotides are TGCGCCAGCAGCCCGGACGGGGAAGAGACCCAGTACTTC. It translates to CASSPDGEETQYF.

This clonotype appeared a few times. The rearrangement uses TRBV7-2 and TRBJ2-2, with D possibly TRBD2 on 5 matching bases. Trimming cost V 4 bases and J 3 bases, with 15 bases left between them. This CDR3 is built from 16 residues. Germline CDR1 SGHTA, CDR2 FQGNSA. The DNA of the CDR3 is TGTGCCAGCAGCTCCACTAGGCACATTTACACCGGGGAGCTGTTTTTT. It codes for CASSSTRHIYTGELFF.

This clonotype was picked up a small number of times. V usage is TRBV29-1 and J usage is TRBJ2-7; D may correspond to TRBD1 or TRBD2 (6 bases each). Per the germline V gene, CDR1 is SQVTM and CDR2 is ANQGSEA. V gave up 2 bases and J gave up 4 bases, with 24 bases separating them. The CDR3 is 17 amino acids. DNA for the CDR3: TGCAGCGTTGAATCCCCTCATCTAGAAGGGGGGAGATACGAGCAGTACTTC. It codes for CSVESPHLEGGRYEQYF.

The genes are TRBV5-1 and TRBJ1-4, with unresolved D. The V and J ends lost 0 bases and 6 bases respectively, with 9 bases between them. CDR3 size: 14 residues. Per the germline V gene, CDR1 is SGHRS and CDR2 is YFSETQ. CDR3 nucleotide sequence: TGCGCCAGCAGCTTGGGACTACTTGATGAAAAACTGTTTTTT. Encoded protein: CASSLGLLDEKLFF. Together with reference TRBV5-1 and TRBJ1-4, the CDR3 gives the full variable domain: KAGVTQTPRYLIKTRGQQVTLSCSPISGHRSVSWYQQTPGQGLQFLFEYFSETQRNKGNFPGRFSGRQFSNSRSEMNVSTLELGDSALYLCASSLGLLDEKLFFGSGTQLSVL.

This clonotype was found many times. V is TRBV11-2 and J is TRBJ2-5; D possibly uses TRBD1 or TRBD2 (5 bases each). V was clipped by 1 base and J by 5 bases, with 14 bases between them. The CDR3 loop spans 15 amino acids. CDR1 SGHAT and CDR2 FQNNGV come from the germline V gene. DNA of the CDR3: TGTGCCAGCAGCTTAGTCTGGGGGAAAGGGGAGACCCAGTACTTC. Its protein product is CASSLVWGKGETQYF.

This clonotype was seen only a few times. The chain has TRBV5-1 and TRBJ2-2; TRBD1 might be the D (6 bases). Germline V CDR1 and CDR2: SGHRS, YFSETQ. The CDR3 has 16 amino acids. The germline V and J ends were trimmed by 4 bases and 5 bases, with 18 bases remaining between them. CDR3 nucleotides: TGCGCCAGCAGCCCCGGGGCAGGGGATTGGACCGGGGAGCTGTTTTTT. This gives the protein CASSPGAGDWTGELFF.

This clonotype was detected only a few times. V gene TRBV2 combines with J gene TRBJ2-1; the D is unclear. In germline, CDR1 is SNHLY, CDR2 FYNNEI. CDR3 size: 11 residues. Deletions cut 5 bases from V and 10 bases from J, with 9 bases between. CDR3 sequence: CASSLRKEQFF. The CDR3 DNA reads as TGTGCCAGCAGTCTGCGCAAAGAGCAGTTCTTC.

Here the CDR3 DNA reads TGCGCCAGCAGCCTGACTAGCGCCCCCACAGATACGCAGTATTTT. Its protein product is CASSLTSAPTDTQYF. The V and J genes are TRBV5-1 and TRBJ2-3, with 8 bases matching TRBD2. This CDR3 has 15 amino acids. The trim removed 4 bases at V and 2 bases at J, leaving 6 bases unmatched. Germline lookup yields CDR1 SGHRS and CDR2 YFSETQ.

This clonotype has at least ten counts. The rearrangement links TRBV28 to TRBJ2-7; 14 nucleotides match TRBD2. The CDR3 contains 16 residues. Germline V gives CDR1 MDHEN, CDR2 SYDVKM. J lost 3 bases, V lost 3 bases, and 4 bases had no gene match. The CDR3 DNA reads TGTGCCAGCAGTTTCCCGGGGACTAGCGGGAGCTACGAGCAGTACTTC. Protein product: CASSFPGTSGSYEQYF.

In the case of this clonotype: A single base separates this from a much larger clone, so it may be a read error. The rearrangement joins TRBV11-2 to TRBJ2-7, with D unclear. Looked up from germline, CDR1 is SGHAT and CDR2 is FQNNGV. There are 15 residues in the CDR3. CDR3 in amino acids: CASSPGMFGSYERYF. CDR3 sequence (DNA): TGTGCCAGCAGCCCTGGCATGTTCGGTTCCTACGAGCGGTACTTC.

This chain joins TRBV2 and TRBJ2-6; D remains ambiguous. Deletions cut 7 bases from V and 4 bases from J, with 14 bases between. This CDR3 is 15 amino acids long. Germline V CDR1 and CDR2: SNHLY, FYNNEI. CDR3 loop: CASKETELGANVLTF. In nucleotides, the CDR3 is TGTGCCAGCAAGGAGACGGAGCTCGGGGCCAACGTCCTGACTTTC.

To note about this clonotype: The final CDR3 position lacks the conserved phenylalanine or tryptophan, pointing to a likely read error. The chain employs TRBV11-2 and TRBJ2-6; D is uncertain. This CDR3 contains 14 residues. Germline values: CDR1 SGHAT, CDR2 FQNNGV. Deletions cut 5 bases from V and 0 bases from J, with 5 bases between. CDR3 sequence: CASSPISGANVLTS. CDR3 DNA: TGTGCCAGCAGCCCAATCTCTGGGGCCAACGTCCTGACTTCC.

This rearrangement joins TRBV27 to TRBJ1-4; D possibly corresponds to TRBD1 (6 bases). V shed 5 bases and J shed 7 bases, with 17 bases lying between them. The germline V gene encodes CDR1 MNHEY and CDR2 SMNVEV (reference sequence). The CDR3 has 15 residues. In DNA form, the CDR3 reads TGTGCCAGCAGTCGACAACAGGGAGGGGGTGAAAAACTGTTTTTT. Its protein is CASSRQQGGGEKLFF.

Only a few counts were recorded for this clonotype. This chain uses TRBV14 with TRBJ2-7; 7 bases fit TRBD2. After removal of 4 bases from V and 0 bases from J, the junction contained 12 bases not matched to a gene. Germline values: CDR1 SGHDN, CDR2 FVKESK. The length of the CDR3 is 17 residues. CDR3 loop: CASSPRGLADSSYEQYF. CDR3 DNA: TGTGCCAGCAGCCCCCGCGGGCTAGCGGATAGCTCCTACGAGCAGTACTTC.

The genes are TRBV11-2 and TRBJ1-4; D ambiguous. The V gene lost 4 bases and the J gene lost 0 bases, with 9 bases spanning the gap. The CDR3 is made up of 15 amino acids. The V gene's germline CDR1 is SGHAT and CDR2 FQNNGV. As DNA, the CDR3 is TGTGCCAGCAGCTATAGACATTCAACTAATGAAAAACTGTTTTTT. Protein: CASSYRHSTNEKLFF.